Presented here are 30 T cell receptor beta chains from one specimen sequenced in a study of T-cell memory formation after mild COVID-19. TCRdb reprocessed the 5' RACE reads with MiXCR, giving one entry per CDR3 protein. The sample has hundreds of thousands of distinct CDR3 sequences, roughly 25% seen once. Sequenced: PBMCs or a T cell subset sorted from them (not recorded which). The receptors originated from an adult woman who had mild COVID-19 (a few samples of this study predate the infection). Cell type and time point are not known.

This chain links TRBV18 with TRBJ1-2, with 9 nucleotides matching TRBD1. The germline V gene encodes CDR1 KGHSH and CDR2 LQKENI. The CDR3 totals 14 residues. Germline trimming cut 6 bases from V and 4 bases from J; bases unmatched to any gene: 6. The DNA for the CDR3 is TGTGCCAGCTCTCCGGACAGGGGAACCTATGGCTACACCTTC. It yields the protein CASSPDRGTYGYTF.

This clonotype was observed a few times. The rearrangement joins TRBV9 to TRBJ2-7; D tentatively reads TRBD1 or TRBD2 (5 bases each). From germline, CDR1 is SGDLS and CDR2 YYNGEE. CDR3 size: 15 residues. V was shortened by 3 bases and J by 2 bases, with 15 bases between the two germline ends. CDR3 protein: CASSETGATPYEQYF. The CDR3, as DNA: TGTGCCAGCAGCGAGACCGGGGCCACCCCCTACGAGCAGTACTTC.

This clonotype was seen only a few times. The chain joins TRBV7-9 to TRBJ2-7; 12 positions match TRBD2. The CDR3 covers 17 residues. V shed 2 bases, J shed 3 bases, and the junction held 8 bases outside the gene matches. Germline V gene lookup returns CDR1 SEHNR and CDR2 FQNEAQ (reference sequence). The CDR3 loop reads CASSLTSGGTAFYEQYF. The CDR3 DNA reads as TGTGCCAGCAGCTTAACTAGCGGGGGGACCGCTTTCTACGAGCAGTACTTC.

The CDR3 coding sequence is TGTGCCAGCAGCTTAATGGGTCTCCCTAATGAAAAACTGTTTTTT. As protein: CASSLMGLPNEKLFF. The chain carries TRBV7-2 and TRBJ1-4; D remains unclear. From germline, CDR1 is SGHTA and CDR2 FQGNSA. The V end lost 2 bases, the J end lost 3 bases, and 10 bases lay between the germline ends. This CDR3 contains 15 residues.

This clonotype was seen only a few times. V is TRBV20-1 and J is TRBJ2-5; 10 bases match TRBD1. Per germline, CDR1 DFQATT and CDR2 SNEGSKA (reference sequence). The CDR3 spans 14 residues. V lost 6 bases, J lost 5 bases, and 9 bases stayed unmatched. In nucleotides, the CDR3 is TGCAGTGCCGGTGACAGGGGGCTTATCGAGACCCAGTACTTC. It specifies CSAGDRGLIETQYF.

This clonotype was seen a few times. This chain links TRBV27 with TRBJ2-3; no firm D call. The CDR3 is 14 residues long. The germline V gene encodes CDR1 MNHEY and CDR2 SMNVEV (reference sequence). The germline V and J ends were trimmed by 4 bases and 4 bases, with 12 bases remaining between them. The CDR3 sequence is CASSSHIPADTQYF. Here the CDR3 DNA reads TGTGCCAGCAGTTCCCATATCCCCGCAGATACGCAGTATTTT.

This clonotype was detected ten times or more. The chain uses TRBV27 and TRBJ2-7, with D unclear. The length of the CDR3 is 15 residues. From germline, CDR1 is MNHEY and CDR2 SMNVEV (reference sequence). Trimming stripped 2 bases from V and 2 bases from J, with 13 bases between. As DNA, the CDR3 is TGTGCCAGCAGTTTAAGTGGCAGCAACACCTACGAGCAGTACTTC. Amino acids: CASSLSGSNTYEQYF.

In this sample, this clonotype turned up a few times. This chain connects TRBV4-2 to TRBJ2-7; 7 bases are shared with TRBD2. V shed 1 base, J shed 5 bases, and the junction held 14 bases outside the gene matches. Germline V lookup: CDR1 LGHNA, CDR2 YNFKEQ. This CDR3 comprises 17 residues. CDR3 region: CASSQGRAGQNSDEQYF. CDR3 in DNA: TGTGCCAGCAGCCAAGGAAGAGCGGGGCAGAATAGCGACGAGCAGTACTTC.

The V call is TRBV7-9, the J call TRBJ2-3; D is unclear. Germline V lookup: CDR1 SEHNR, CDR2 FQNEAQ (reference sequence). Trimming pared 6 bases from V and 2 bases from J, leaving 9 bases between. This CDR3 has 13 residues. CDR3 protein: CASRPGPTDTQYF. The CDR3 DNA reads TGTGCCAGCAGACCCGGACCCACAGATACGCAGTATTTT.

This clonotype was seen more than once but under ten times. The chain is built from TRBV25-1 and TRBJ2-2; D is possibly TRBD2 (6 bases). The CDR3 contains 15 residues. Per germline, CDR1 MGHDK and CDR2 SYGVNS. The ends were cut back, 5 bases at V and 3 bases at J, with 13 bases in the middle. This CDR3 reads CASSFGDFYTGELFF. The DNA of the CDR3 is TGTGCCAGCAGTTTCGGGGACTTTTACACCGGGGAGCTGTTTTTT.

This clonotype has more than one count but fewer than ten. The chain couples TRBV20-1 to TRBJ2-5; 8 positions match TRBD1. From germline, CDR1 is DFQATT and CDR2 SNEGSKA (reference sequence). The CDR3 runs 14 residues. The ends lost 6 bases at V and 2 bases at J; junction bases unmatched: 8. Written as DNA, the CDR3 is TGCAGTGCCTCCCGGTACAGGGGGCAAGAGACCCAGTACTTC. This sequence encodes CSASRYRGQETQYF.

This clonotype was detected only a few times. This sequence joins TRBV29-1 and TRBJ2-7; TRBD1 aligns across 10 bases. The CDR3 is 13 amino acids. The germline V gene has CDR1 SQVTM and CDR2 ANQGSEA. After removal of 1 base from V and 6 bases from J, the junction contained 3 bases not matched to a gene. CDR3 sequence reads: CSVEGTGGSEQYF. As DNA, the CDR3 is TGCAGCGTTGAAGGGACAGGGGGAAGCGAGCAGTACTTC.

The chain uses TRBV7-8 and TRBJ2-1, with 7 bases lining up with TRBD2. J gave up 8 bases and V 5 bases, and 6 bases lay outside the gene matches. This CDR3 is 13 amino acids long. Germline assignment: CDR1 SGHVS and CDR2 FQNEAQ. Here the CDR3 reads CASSTAGIDEQFF. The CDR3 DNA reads TGTGCCAGCAGCACAGCGGGGATCGATGAGCAGTTCTTC.

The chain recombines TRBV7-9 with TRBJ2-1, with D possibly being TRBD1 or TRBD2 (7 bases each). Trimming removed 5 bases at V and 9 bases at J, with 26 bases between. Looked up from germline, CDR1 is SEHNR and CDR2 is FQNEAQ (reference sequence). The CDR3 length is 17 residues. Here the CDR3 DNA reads TGTGCCAGCAGCCGTCCCGGGACAGTGGCGGGAGAGGGTGAGCAGTTCTTC. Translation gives CASSRPGTVAGEGEQFF. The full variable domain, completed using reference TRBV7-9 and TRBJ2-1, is DTGVSQNPRHKITKRGQNVTFRCDPISEHNRLYWYRQTLGQGPEFLTYFQNEAQLEKSRLLSDRFSAERPKGSFSTLEIQRTEQGDSAMYLCASSRPGTVAGEGEQFFGPGTRLTVL.

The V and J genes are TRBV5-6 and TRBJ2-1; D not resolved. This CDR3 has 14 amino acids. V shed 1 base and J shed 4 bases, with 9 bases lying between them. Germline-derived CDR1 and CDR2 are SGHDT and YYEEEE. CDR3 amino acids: CASSLNRRYNEQFF. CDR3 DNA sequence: TGTGCCAGCAGCTTGAATCGGCGGTACAATGAGCAGTTCTTC.

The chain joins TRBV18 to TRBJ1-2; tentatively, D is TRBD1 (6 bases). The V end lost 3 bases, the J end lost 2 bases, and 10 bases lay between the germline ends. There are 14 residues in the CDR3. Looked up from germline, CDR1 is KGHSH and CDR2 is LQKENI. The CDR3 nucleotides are TGTGCCAGCTCACCCTGGGACAAGAACTATGGCTACACCTTC. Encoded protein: CASSPWDKNYGYTF.

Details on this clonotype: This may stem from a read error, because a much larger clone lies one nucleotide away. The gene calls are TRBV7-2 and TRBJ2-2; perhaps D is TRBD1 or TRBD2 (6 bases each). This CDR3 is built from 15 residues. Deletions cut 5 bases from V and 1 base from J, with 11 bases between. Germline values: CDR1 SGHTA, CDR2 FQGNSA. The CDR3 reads CASSPRGVNTGELFF. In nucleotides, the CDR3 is TGTGCCAGCAGCCCGAGGGGGGTGAACACCGGGGAGCTGTTTTTT.

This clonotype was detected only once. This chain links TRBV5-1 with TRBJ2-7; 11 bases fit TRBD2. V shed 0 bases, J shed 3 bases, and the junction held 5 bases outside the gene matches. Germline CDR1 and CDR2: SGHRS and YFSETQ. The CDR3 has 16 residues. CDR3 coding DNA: TGCGCCAGCAGCTTGGCTGATAGCGGGAGGGGCTACGAGCAGTACTTC. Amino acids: CASSLADSGRGYEQYF.

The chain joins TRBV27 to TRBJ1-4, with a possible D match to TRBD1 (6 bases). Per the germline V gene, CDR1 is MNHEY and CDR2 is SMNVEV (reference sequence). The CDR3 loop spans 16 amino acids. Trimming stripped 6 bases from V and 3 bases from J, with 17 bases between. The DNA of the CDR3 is TGTGCCAGCAGCGAACTTACAGGGATTGCTAATGAAAAACTGTTTTTT. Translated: CASSELTGIANEKLFF.

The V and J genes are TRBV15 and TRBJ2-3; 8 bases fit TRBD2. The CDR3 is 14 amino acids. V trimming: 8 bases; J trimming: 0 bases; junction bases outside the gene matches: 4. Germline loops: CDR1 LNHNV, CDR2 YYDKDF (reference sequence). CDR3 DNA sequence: TGTGCCACCTCACTAGCGGTTAGCACAGATACGCAGTATTTT. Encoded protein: CATSLAVSTDTQYF.

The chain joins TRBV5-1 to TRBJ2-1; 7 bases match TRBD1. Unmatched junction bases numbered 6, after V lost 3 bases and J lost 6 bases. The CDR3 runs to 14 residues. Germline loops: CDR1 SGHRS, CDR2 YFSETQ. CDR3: CASSYRDSTNEQFF. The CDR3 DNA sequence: TGCGCCAGCAGCTACCGGGACAGTACCAATGAGCAGTTCTTC.

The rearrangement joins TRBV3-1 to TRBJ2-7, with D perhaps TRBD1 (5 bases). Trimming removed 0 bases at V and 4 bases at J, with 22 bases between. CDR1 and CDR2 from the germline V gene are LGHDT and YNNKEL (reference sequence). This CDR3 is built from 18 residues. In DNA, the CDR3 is TGTGCCAGCAGCCAAGATCTTAGTATTCGACAGCCCCAGTACGAGCAGTACTTC. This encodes CASSQDLSIRQPQYEQYF.

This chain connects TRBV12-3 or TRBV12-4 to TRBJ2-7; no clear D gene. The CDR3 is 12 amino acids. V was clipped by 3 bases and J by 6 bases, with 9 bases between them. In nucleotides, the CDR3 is TGTGCCAGCAGTTTTACCTCCCGCGAGCAGTACTTC. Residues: CASSFTSREQYF.

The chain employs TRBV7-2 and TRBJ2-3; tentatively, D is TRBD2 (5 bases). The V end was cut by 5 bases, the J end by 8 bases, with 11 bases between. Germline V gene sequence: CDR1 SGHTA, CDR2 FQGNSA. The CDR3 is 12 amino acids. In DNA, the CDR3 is TGTGCCAGCAGCCAGCCTCGGGGTACGCAGTATTTT. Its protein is CASSQPRGTQYF.

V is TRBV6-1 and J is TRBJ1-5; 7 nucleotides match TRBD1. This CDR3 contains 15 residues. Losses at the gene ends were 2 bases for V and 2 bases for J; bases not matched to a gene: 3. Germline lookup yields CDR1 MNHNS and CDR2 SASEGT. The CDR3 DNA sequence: TGTGCCAGCAGTGAACAGGGGGTGGGCAATCAGCCCCAGCATTTT. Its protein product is CASSEQGVGNQPQHF.

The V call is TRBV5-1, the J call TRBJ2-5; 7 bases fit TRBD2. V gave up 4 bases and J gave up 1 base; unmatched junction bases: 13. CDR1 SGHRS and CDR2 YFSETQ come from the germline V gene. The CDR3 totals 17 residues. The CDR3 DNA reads TGCGCCAGCAGCCAAACACTAGCGTTGGGAGCCCAAGAGACCCAGTACTTC. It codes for CASSQTLALGAQETQYF.

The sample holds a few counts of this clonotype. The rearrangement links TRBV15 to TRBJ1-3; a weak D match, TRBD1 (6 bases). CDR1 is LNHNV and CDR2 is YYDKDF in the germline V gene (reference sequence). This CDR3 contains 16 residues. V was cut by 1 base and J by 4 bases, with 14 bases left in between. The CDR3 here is CATSRGQAHSGNTIYF. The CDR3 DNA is TGTGCCACCAGCAGAGGACAGGCTCATTCAGGAAACACCATATATTTT.

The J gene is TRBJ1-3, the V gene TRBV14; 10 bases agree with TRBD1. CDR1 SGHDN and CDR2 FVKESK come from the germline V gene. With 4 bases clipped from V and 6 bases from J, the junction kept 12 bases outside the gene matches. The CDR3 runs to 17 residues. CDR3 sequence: CASSRFTGQGSENTIYF. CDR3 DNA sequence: TGTGCCAGCAGCCGCTTCACGGGACAGGGGTCGGAAAACACCATATATTTT.

This CDR3 is CASSLGDRWNTEAFF. The CDR3 nucleotides read TGCGCCAGCAGCTTGGGGGACAGGTGGAACACTGAAGCTTTCTTT. The rearrangement links TRBV5-1 to TRBJ1-1; TRBD1 matches at 8 bases. Germline V gene lookup returns CDR1 SGHRS and CDR2 YFSETQ. The CDR3 is 15 amino acids. Germline trimming cut 0 bases from V and 1 base from J; bases unmatched to any gene: 2. Together with reference TRBV5-1 and TRBJ1-1, the CDR3 gives the full variable domain: KAGVTQTPRYLIKTRGQQVTLSCSPISGHRSVSWYQQTPGQGLQFLFEYFSETQRNKGNFPGRFSGRQFSNSRSEMNVSTLELGDSALYLCASSLGDRWNTEAFFGQGTRLTVV.

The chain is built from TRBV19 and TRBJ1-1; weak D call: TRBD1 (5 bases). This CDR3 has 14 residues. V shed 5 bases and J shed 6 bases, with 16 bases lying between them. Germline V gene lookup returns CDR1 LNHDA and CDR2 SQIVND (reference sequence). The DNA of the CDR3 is TGTGCCAGTAGTTTCACCGAGGGGTCACCTGAAGCTTTCTTT. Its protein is CASSFTEGSPEAFF.